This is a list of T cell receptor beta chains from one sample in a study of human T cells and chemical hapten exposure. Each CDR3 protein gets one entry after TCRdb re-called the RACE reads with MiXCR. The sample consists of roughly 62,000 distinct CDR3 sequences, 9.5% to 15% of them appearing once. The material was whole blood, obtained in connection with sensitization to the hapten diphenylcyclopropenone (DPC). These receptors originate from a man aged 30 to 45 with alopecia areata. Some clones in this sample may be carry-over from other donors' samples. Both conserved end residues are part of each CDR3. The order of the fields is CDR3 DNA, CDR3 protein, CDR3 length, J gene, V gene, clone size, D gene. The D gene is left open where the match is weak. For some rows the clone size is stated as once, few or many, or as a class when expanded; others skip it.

CDR3 DNA: TGTGCCGGTCTGGGGGCAGGCGAAAAACTGTTTTTT; CDR3 protein: CAGLGAGEKLFF; CDR3 length: 12; J gene: TRBJ1-4; V gene: TRBV2; clone size: -; D gene: -
CDR3 DNA: TGTGCCAGCAGCCCCCAGGGCCCGGGAGATACGCAGTATTTT; CDR3 protein: CASSPQGPGDTQYF; CDR3 length: 14; J gene: TRBJ2-3; V gene: TRBV4-2; clone size: -; D gene: -
CDR3 DNA: TGTGCCAGCAGCTACCTGGGGGCCCATAATCAGCCCCAGCATTTT; CDR3 protein: CASSYLGAHNQPQHF; CDR3 length: 15; J gene: TRBJ1-5; V gene: TRBV7-3; clone size: many; D gene: -
CDR3 DNA: TGTGCCAGCAGTCCCGGGACAGTTAACACTGAAGCTTTCTTT; CDR3 protein: CASSPGTVNTEAFF; CDR3 length: 14; J gene: TRBJ1-1; V gene: TRBV28; clone size: -; D gene: TRBD1
CDR3 DNA: TGTGCCAGCGGCTGGACAGTTTGGCAAGAGACCCAGTACTTC; CDR3 protein: CASGWTVWQETQYF; CDR3 length: 14; J gene: TRBJ2-5; V gene: TRBV2; clone size: many; D gene: -
CDR3 DNA: TGCGCCAGCAGCTTGGACCCCACCGGGGAGCTGTTTTTT; CDR3 protein: CASSLDPTGELFF; CDR3 length: 13; J gene: TRBJ2-2; V gene: TRBV5-1; clone size: few; D gene: -
CDR3 DNA: TGTGCCAGCAGTCTTCGGGGGTGGGATATTAGCAATCAGCCCCAGCATTTT; CDR3 protein: CASSLRGWDISNQPQHF; CDR3 length: 17; J gene: TRBJ1-5; V gene: TRBV27; clone size: -; D gene: -
CDR3 DNA: TGCGCCAGCAGCCAAGATAGAGACTTTAACTATGGCTACACCTTC; CDR3 protein: CASSQDRDFNYGYTF; CDR3 length: 15; J gene: TRBJ1-2; V gene: TRBV4-3; clone size: -; D gene: -
CDR3 DNA: TGTGCCAGCAGCACTACAGGGAACTATGGCTACACCTTC; CDR3 protein: CASSTTGNYGYTF; CDR3 length: 13; J gene: TRBJ1-2; V gene: TRBV11-2; clone size: few; D gene: -
CDR3 DNA: TGTGCCACCAGTGATAGTACAGGGGGCCGATACTCCTACAATGAGCAGTTCTTC; CDR3 protein: CATSDSTGGRYSYNEQFF; CDR3 length: 18; J gene: TRBJ2-1; V gene: TRBV24-1; clone size: -; D gene: TRBD1
CDR3 DNA: TGTGCCAGCAGTTGGGGGGGCTCCTACGAGCAGTACTTC; CDR3 protein: CASSWGGSYEQYF; CDR3 length: 13; J gene: TRBJ2-7; V gene: TRBV6-2/TRBV6-3; clone size: many; D gene: TRBD2
CDR3 DNA: TGTGCCAGCAGCTTGGCCGCCTACGAGCAGTACTTC; CDR3 protein: CASSLAAYEQYF; CDR3 length: 12; J gene: TRBJ2-7; V gene: TRBV5-4; clone size: few; D gene: -
CDR3 DNA: TGTGCCACCAGTGATTTGGACAGCTCTGGGGCCAACGTCCTGACTTTC; CDR3 protein: CATSDLDSSGANVLTF; CDR3 length: 16; J gene: TRBJ2-6; V gene: TRBV24-1; clone size: few; D gene: -
CDR3 DNA: TGTGCCAGCAGCCCAAGGACAGGGGGCTGGAAGGAGAGAAACATTCAGTACTTC; CDR3 protein: CASSPRTGGWKERNIQYF; CDR3 length: 18; J gene: TRBJ2-4; V gene: TRBV7-2; clone size: many; D gene: TRBD1
CDR3 DNA: TGCGCCAGCAGCTGGGACAGGGGTGGGTCCGGGGAGCTGTTTTTT; CDR3 protein: CASSWDRGGSGELFF; CDR3 length: 15; J gene: TRBJ2-2; V gene: TRBV4-1; clone size: -; D gene: TRBD1
CDR3 DNA: TGTGCCAGCAGCCAAATGCGGGGGGGCCAGGATACGCAGTATTTT; CDR3 protein: CASSQMRGGQDTQYF; CDR3 length: 15; J gene: TRBJ2-3; V gene: TRBV12-3/TRBV12-4; clone size: many; D gene: TRBD2
CDR3 DNA: TGTGCCAGCAGTTTAGGGGGAAACACCGGGGAGCTGTTTTTT; CDR3 protein: CASSLGGNTGELFF; CDR3 length: 14; J gene: TRBJ2-2; V gene: TRBV12-3/TRBV12-4; clone size: many; D gene: -
CDR3 DNA: TGTGCCACCAGCGATGGGTCAGATACGCAGTATTTT; CDR3 protein: CATSDGSDTQYF; CDR3 length: 12; J gene: TRBJ2-3; V gene: TRBV15; clone size: -; D gene: -
CDR3 DNA: TGTGCCAGCAGTTATACCTCTGGAAACACCATATATTTT; CDR3 protein: CASSYTSGNTIYF; CDR3 length: 13; J gene: TRBJ1-3; V gene: TRBV6-5; clone size: many; D gene: -
CDR3 DNA: TGTGCCAGCAGTTTCTGGATAGCCAAAAACATTCAGTACTTC; CDR3 protein: CASSFWIAKNIQYF; CDR3 length: 14; J gene: TRBJ2-4; V gene: TRBV28; clone size: few; D gene: -
CDR3 DNA: TGTGCTAGCAGCTTAACAGGGGTGAATATCGGAGAGACCCAGTACTTC; CDR3 protein: CASSLTGVNIGETQYF; CDR3 length: 16; J gene: TRBJ2-5; V gene: TRBV7-7; clone size: many; D gene: TRBD1
CDR3 DNA: TGTGCCAGCAGCCCCCCAGGGGGTCTATATGGCTACACCTTC; CDR3 protein: CASSPPGGLYGYTF; CDR3 length: 14; J gene: TRBJ1-2; V gene: TRBV9; clone size: few; D gene: TRBD1
CDR3 DNA: TGCAGTGCTTGGGGAGGGGAGCAGCCCCAGCATTTT; CDR3 protein: CSAWGGEQPQHF; CDR3 length: 12; J gene: TRBJ1-5; V gene: TRBV20-1; clone size: many; D gene: -
CDR3 DNA: TGTGCCACCAGCAGAGCTGTCCACTCTAGCGGGGGTATCAATGAGCAGTTCTTC; CDR3 protein: CATSRAVHSSGGINEQFF; CDR3 length: 18; J gene: TRBJ2-1; V gene: TRBV15; clone size: medium-sized; D gene: TRBD2
CDR3 DNA: TGCAGTGCTAGGATGGGCAGGTTGCGAGAGACCCAGTACTTC; CDR3 protein: CSARMGRLRETQYF; CDR3 length: 14; J gene: TRBJ2-5; V gene: TRBV20-1; clone size: many; D gene: -